One sample yielded the 18 T cell receptor beta chains listed below, sequenced in a study of T cells in Graves' hyperthyroidism and ophthalmopathy. What was amplified from RNA transcripts were TCR beta CDR3 regions. The HTBI primer set served for first-round RT-PCR of the TCR CDR3. TCRdb re-called the multiplex PCR reads through MiXCR, storing one row per CDR3 protein. The table records about 270,000 distinct CDR3 sequences, 20% to 25% of them present only once. Sequencing used blood. The receptors were sampled from a young man with Graves' ophthalmopathy.

This clonotype was counted a single time. The chain has TRBV10-3 and TRBJ2-7; 8 positions agree with TRBD1. The CDR3 is 15 amino acids. Germline CDR1 and CDR2: ENHRY and SYGVKD. The V gene end was trimmed by 6 bases and the J gene end by 7 bases; junction bases not matched to a gene: 14. The CDR3 region has the DNA TGTGCCATCAGGTCTGAGGACAGGGCTCTAAAGGAGCAGTACTTC. This codes for CAIRSEDRALKEQYF.

The J gene is TRBJ1-6, the V gene TRBV7-2; 8 nucleotides match TRBD1. V lost 2 bases to trimming and J lost 1 base; unmatched junction nucleotides: 4. Germline V gene data show CDR1 as SGHTA and CDR2 as FQGNSA. This CDR3 has 17 residues. Written as DNA, the CDR3 is TGTGCCAGCAGCTTACGCGGACAGGGTTCCTATAATTCACCCCTCCACTTT. The encoded protein is CASSLRGQGSYNSPLHF.

This sequence joins TRBV9 and TRBJ1-6; 9 nucleotides align to TRBD1. V shed 3 bases, J shed 9 bases, and the junction held 10 bases outside the gene matches. This CDR3 has 16 residues. CDR1 is SGDLS, CDR2 YYNGEE, per germline. The chain's CDR3 is CASSGPGQGAGSPLHF. Written as DNA, the CDR3 is TGTGCCAGCAGCGGTCCGGGACAGGGAGCGGGTTCACCCCTCCACTTT.

This clonotype was seen ten or more times. The genes are TRBV13 and TRBJ2-1; no clear D gene. Germline loops: CDR1 PRHDT, CDR2 FYEKMQ (reference sequence). This CDR3 is built from 16 residues. Trimming cost V 5 bases and J 0 bases, with 14 bases left between them. DNA for the CDR3: TGTGCCAGCAGCCGCACGCCCTGGGGCTCCTACAATGAGCAGTTCTTC. Its protein is CASSRTPWGSYNEQFF.

About this clonotype: Possible read error: a much larger clone is one base away. The genes are TRBV6-2 or TRBV6-3 and TRBJ1-2; perhaps TRBD1 as D (5 bases). Per the germline V gene, CDR1 is MNHEY and CDR2 is SVGEGT. The CDR3 spans 11 residues. As DNA, the CDR3 is TGTGCCAGCAGCTCAGGGAATGGCTGCACCTTC. This codes for CASSSGNGCTF.

This clonotype was counted only a few times. This sequence joins TRBV2 and TRBJ2-7; D possibly matches TRBD1 or TRBD2 (5 bases each). Trimming pared 7 bases from V and 3 bases from J, leaving 13 bases between. This CDR3 contains 13 residues. Germline V gene data show CDR1 as SNHLY and CDR2 as FYNNEI. CDR3 in amino acids: CASTRDLNYEQYF. CDR3 in DNA: TGTGCCAGCACCCGGGACCTAAACTACGAGCAGTACTTC.

This clonotype came up a few times. This rearrangement joins TRBV5-1 to TRBJ2-3, with TRBD2 matching over 16 bases. After removal of 4 bases from V and 6 bases from J, the junction contained 8 bases not matched to a gene. The CDR3 sequence is 17 residues long. Germline V gene data show CDR1 as SGHRS and CDR2 as YFSETQ. The CDR3 reads CASSLGTSGRAADTQYF. The CDR3 region has the DNA TGCGCCAGCAGCCTCGGGACTAGCGGGAGGGCTGCGGATACGCAGTATTTT.

This clonotype was found a few times. This sequence joins TRBV9 and TRBJ2-7; TRBD1 matches 9 bases. Germline assignment: CDR1 SGDLS and CDR2 YYNGEE. The trim removed 4 bases at V and 2 bases at J, leaving 7 bases unmatched. This CDR3 comprises 15 residues. The CDR3 region is CASSPRQGVAYEQYF. CDR3 sequence (DNA): TGTGCCAGCAGCCCGCGACAGGGGGTTGCCTACGAGCAGTACTTC.

The chain couples TRBV14 to TRBJ2-1; unclear D gene. Per the germline V gene, CDR1 is SGHDN and CDR2 is FVKESK. CDR3 length: 13 residues. V lost 0 bases and J 7 bases, leaving 7 bases between the germline ends. CDR3 loop: CASSQDGWNEQFF. The CDR3 DNA is TGTGCCAGCAGCCAAGACGGGTGGAATGAGCAGTTCTTC.

The chain has TRBV24-1 and TRBJ2-2; TRBD1 matches at 9 bases. The V gene's germline CDR1 is KGHDR and CDR2 SFDVKD. With 7 bases clipped from V and 7 bases from J, the junction kept 6 bases outside the gene matches. CDR3 length: 14 amino acids. The DNA for the CDR3 is TGTGCCACCAGCACGACAGGGGGATACGGGGAGCTGTTTTTT. Translating gives CATSTTGGYGELFF.

On this clonotype: A much larger clonotype is one base distant, so this may be a read error. The V call is TRBV11-1, the J call TRBJ2-1, with D uncertain. Germline CDR1 and CDR2: SGHAT and FQDESV (reference sequence). There are 12 residues in the CDR3. Here the CDR3 reads CASSLENSEQFF. CDR3 DNA sequence: TGCGCCAGCAGCCTGGAGAACAGTGAGCAGTTCTTC. The whole variable domain, filled in from reference TRBV11-1 and TRBJ2-1, reads EAEVAQSPRYKITEKSQAVAFWCDPISGHATLYWYRQILGQGPELLVQFQDESVVDDSQLPKDRFSAERLKGVDSTLKIQPAELGDSAMYLCASSLENSEQFFGPGTRLTVL.

The CDR3 DNA reads TGTGCCAGCAGAATAGCGGGAGGGCCATCTTTCGAGCAGTACTTC. Translated, it gives CASRIAGGPSFEQYF. This chain joins TRBV28 and TRBJ2-7; 11 positions match TRBD2. The CDR3 is 15 residues long. CDR1 and CDR2 from the germline V gene are MDHEN and SYDVKM. V gave up 6 bases and J gave up 6 bases; unmatched junction bases: 10.

This clonotype occurred a few times. The chain employs TRBV5-1 and TRBJ2-1, with D possibly being TRBD1 (6 bases). V was shortened by 1 base and J by 7 bases, with 27 bases between the two germline ends. Germline V CDR1 and CDR2: SGHRS, YFSETQ. The CDR3 length is 19 residues. The CDR3 nucleotides are TGCGCCAGCAGCTTGATGGGAACCAAACAGGGTCGGCGAATTAATGAGCAGTTCTTC. Amino acids: CASSLMGTKQGRRINEQFF.

The chain combines TRBV12-3 or TRBV12-4 with TRBJ2-7; 12 nucleotides match TRBD2. The CDR3 sequence is 16 residues long. With 4 bases clipped from V and 6 bases from J, the junction kept 10 bases outside the gene matches. CDR3 region: CASSSVLGLAGFEQYF. The CDR3 DNA sequence: TGTGCCAGCAGTTCAGTGTTGGGACTAGCGGGTTTCGAGCAGTACTTC.

This clonotype was picked up a small number of times. This rearrangement joins TRBV15 to TRBJ2-1; 10 bases align to TRBD2. The J segment lost 1 base and the V segment lost 6 bases, leaving 6 bases of the junction unmatched. CDR1 is LNHNV and CDR2 is YYDKDF in the germline V gene (reference sequence). The CDR3 loop spans 16 amino acids. DNA for the CDR3: TGTGCCACCAGTCATCCTAGCGGGAGATCCTACAATGAGCAGTTCTTC. Translation gives CATSHPSGRSYNEQFF.

The gene calls are TRBV7-8 and TRBJ1-4; D not resolved. Trimming removed 2 bases at V and 0 bases at J, with 7 bases between. This CDR3 contains 15 residues. The germline V gene has CDR1 SGHVS and CDR2 FQNEAQ. The chain's CDR3 is CASSLTDATNEKLFF. The CDR3 coding sequence is TGTGCCAGCAGCTTAACGGATGCAACTAATGAAAAACTGTTTTTT.

The chain employs TRBV6-5 and TRBJ2-1, with TRBD2 matching over 14 bases. The CDR3 sequence is 16 residues long. V shed 4 bases, J shed 8 bases, and the junction held 7 bases outside the gene matches. Germline CDR1 reads MNHEY; CDR2 reads SVGAGI. The CDR3, as DNA: TGTGCCAGCAGTTCCAGGACTAGCGGGAGGCCGGATGAGCAGTTCTTC. Its translation is CASSSRTSGRPDEQFF.

The gene calls are TRBV12-5 and TRBJ2-2; D not resolved. CDR3 length: 13 amino acids. Germline V lookup: CDR1 LGHNT, CDR2 FRNRAP. V gave up 0 bases and J gave up 6 bases, with 5 bases separating them. CDR3 region: CASGLVLAGELFF. CDR3 DNA sequence: TGTGCTAGTGGTTTGGTCTTAGCCGGGGAGCTGTTTTTT.